The sequence of this TCR beta chain was determined in a study of T cells in Graves' hyperthyroidism and ophthalmopathy. TCR beta CDR3 sequences were amplified from RNA transcripts. Primed by the HTBI set, a first-round RT-PCR was run on the TCR CDR3. TCRdb reprocessed the multiplex PCR reads with MiXCR, giving one entry per CDR3 protein. Of roughly 380,000 distinct CDR3 sequences listed, roughly 19% are singletons. The CDR3 has 14 residues. Germline CDR1 reads SGHRS; CDR2 reads YFSETQ. The V and J ends lost 1 base and 6 bases respectively, with 13 bases between them. Ten or more counts support this clonotype. Out of 10 ml of fresh peripheral blood came the PBMCs.

The gene calls are TRBV5-1 and TRBJ1-2, with a weak D call TRBD1 (5 bases). Material for sequencing was blood. The receptor was isolated from a woman aged 18-29 years with Graves' hyperthyroidism. The CDR3: CASSLRGAGDGYTF. Here the CDR3 DNA reads TGCGCCAGCAGCTTGAGGGGCGCCGGGGATGGCTACACCTTC. Full variable domain (outside the CDR3, taken from reference TRBV5-1 and TRBJ1-2): KAGVTQTPRYLIKTRGQQVTLSCSPISGHRSVSWYQQTPGQGLQFLFEYFSETQRNKGNFPGRFSGRQFSNSRSEMNVSTLELGDSALYLCASSLRGAGDGYTFGSGTRLTVV.